A single sample gave rise to the 21 T cell receptor beta chains below, sequenced in a study of T cell responses to AZD1222 COVID-19 vaccine. TCRdb's copy holds only in-frame clones and misses some; the assay was immunoSEQ multiplex PCR. The top ten clones hold 1.6% of a sample with under 150,000 clones, roughly 93% of them seen once. Source: peripheral blood, taken 28 days after the second AZD1222 dose. The source is an adult who received the AZD1222 COVID-19 vaccine.

CDR3 sequence reads: CASSAGGGSTDTQYF. The CDR3, as DNA: TGTGCCAGCAGCGCCGGCGGGGGGAGCACAGATACGCAGTATTTT. The chain joins TRBV5-4 to TRBJ2-3; 8 nucleotides align to TRBD2. V trimming: 4 bases; J trimming: 0 bases; junction bases outside the gene matches: 4. The V gene's germline CDR1 is SGHNT and CDR2 YYREEE (reference sequence). The CDR3 has 15 residues.

V gene TRBV6-5 combines with J gene TRBJ1-4; 9 bases agree with TRBD1. Germline lookup yields CDR1 MNHEY and CDR2 SVGAGI. With V trimmed by 7 bases and J by 7 bases, 7 bases remained unmatched. The CDR3 sequence is 14 residues long. CDR3 DNA sequence: TGTGCCAGCATCACCGACAGGGGGGGTGAAAAACTGTTTTTT. This encodes CASITDRGGEKLFF.

This chain joins TRBV28 and TRBJ2-1; 10 bases match TRBD2. The CDR3 has 17 amino acids. In germline, CDR1 is MDHEN, CDR2 SYDVKM. Germline trimming cut 3 bases from V and 3 bases from J; bases unmatched to any gene: 8. The CDR3 DNA is TGTGCCAGCAGTTTGCCCGCCCTAGCGGGGGACTACAATGAGCAGTTCTTC. Translating it yields CASSLPALAGDYNEQFF.

The chain has TRBV3-1 (or the pseudogene TRBV3-2) and TRBJ1-5; D is unclear. From germline, CDR1 is LGHDT and CDR2 YNNKEL (reference sequence). Between the trimmed V and J ends, which lost 0 bases and 7 bases, there was a span of 7 bases. The CDR3 totals 13 residues. In nucleotides, the CDR3 is TGTGCCAGCAGCCAAGATCGGGTCCAGCCCCAGCATTTT. This encodes CASSQDRVQPQHF.

This clone was recorded only once. The gene calls are TRBV12-3 or TRBV12-4 and TRBJ1-1; a weak D match, TRBD1 (5 bases). CDR3 length: 10 amino acids. V was clipped by 10 bases and J by 8 bases, with 11 bases between them. The CDR3 nucleotides read TGTGCCATCCTGGGGCAAGAAGCTTTCTTT. Protein product: CAILGQEAFF.

This chain uses TRBV7-6 with TRBJ1-4; no firm D call. The V end was cut by 5 bases, the J end by 8 bases, with 18 bases between. This CDR3 has 15 residues. Germline CDR1 SGHVS, CDR2 FNYEAQ. The CDR3 DNA is TGTGCCAGCAGCAAGGACGGTCTCTACGGCGAAAAACTGTTTTTT. It specifies CASSKDGLYGEKLFF.

CDR3 DNA: TGTGCCAGCAGATATAAGACAGGAGCCTACCAAGAGACCCAGTACTTC. This encodes CASRYKTGAYQETQYF. The chain recombines TRBV28 with TRBJ2-5; perhaps TRBD1 as D (6 bases). V lost 6 bases and J 0 bases, leaving 17 bases between the germline ends. The CDR3 runs 16 residues. Germline V gene sequence: CDR1 MDHEN, CDR2 SYDVKM.

The genes are TRBV2 and TRBJ1-1; D is perhaps TRBD1 (6 bases). Trimming shortened V by 10 bases and J by 3 bases, and 24 bases separated the two germline ends. This CDR3 contains 16 residues. From germline, CDR1 is SNHLY and CDR2 FYNNEI. DNA for the CDR3: TGTGCCATTTCTGGGGGACACCAAACGGGGGACACTGAAGCTTTCTTT. Its translation: CAISGGHQTGDTEAFF.

This clone was picked up one time. V gene TRBV5-1 combines with J gene TRBJ2-2; unclear D gene. Looked up from germline, CDR1 is SGHRS and CDR2 is YFSETQ. This CDR3 region has 15 residues. V dropped 2 bases and J dropped 4 bases, with 12 bases sitting between them. The CDR3 DNA follows: TGCGCCAGCAGCTTAGGGCCGGAATCCACCGGGGAGCTGTTTTTT. The encoded protein is CASSLGPESTGELFF.

The V and J genes are TRBV11-2 and TRBJ1-5; 7 bases line up with TRBD1. Trimming cost V 5 bases and J 2 bases; bases outside gene matches: 6. Germline-derived CDR1 and CDR2 are SGHAT and FQNNGV. The CDR3 covers 15 residues. The CDR3 reads CASSPGQVGNQPQHF. For the CDR3, the DNA is TGTGCCAGCAGCCCAGGACAGGTCGGCAATCAGCCCCAGCATTTT.

The chain couples TRBV2 to TRBJ2-3; 8 bases line up with TRBD2. Germline CDR1 SNHLY, CDR2 FYNNEI. The V segment lost 7 bases and the J segment 6 bases; nucleotides outside the gene matches: 3. There are 12 residues in the CDR3. CDR3 residues: CASTQRGDTQYF. CDR3 in DNA: TGTGCCAGCACCCAGCGGGGGGATACGCAGTATTTT. Supplemented by reference TRBV2 and TRBJ2-3, the full variable domain reads EPEVTQTPSHQVTQMGQEVILRCVPISNHLYFYWYRQILGQKVEFLVSFYNNEISEKSEIFDDQFSVERPDGSNFTLKIRSTKLEDSAMYFCASTQRGDTQYFGPGTRLTVL.

The chain couples TRBV19 to TRBJ1-5; tentative D call: TRBD1 (6 bases). With 1 base removed from V and 3 bases from J, the gap between germline ends came to 13 bases. The CDR3 contains 16 residues. Germline assignment: CDR1 LNHDA and CDR2 SQIVND (reference sequence). For the CDR3, the DNA is TGTGCCAGTAGTATAGGGGGGACAAGGATCAATCAGCCCCAGCATTTT. Translating gives CASSIGGTRINQPQHF.

The J gene is TRBJ2-1, the V gene TRBV5-1; 8 bases are a match to TRBD1. CDR1 SGHRS and CDR2 YFSETQ come from the germline V gene. The CDR3 is 17 residues long. V lost 2 bases and J lost 3; bases outside the gene matches: 10. The CDR3 loop is CASSFDPGGYGYNEQFF. The CDR3 nucleotides read TGCGCCAGCAGCTTTGACCCAGGGGGCTATGGCTACAATGAGCAGTTCTTC.

V usage is TRBV2 and J usage is TRBJ1-1, with D tentatively TRBD1 (5 bases). CDR3 length equals 12 residues. V gave up 8 bases and J gave up 5 bases, with 12 bases separating them. The germline CDR1 and CDR2 sequences are SNHLY and FYNNEI. CDR3 DNA sequence: TGTGCCAGCTCAGCAGGGTATACTGAAGCTTTCTTT. This codes for CASSAGYTEAFF.

This clone was detected once. The V gene is TRBV30, the J gene TRBJ2-3, with D uncertain. The length of the CDR3 is 12 residues. Trimming removed 1 base from V and 6 bases from J, with 8 bases in between. Germline CDR1 reads GTSNPN; CDR2 reads SVGIG (reference sequence). CDR3 in DNA: TGTGCCTGGAGTGGAACGTCTGATACGCAGTATTTT. Protein: CAWSGTSDTQYF.

The chain combines TRBV24-1 with TRBJ2-3; 7 positions match TRBD2. The CDR3 totals 17 residues. Germline CDR1 reads KGHDR; CDR2 reads SFDVKD. The V gene end was trimmed by 2 bases and the J gene end by 4 bases; junction bases not matched to a gene: 11. DNA for the CDR3: TGTGCCACCAGTGATTCCCCTTACGGCGGGAGCTCAGATACGCAGTATTTT. Protein product: CATSDSPYGGSSDTQYF.

The chain carries TRBV5-1 and TRBJ1-4; D not resolved. Trimming shortened V by 4 bases and J by 0 bases, and 10 bases separated the two germline ends. Germline V CDR1 and CDR2: SGHRS, YFSETQ. CDR3 length: 15 amino acids. This chain's CDR3 is CASSMDFSTNEKLFF. The CDR3 coding sequence is TGCGCCAGCAGCATGGACTTCTCAACTAATGAAAAACTGTTTTTT.

This clone came up once. The rearrangement joins TRBV5-1 to TRBJ2-1; TRBD2 matches at 7 bases. Unmatched junction bases numbered 13, after V lost 0 bases and J lost 7 bases. Germline V gene lookup returns CDR1 SGHRS and CDR2 YFSETQ. CDR3 size: 17 residues. The CDR3 DNA reads as TGCGCCAGCAGCTTGGCCGAGCGGGACTACCTTATAAATGAGCAGTTCTTC. Translation: CASSLAERDYLINEQFF.

V and J are TRBV18 and TRBJ1-2, with D tentatively TRBD1 (5 bases). CDR1 and CDR2 from the germline V gene are KGHSH and LQKENI. Trimming took off 2 bases at V and 4 bases at J, with 8 bases between the two ends. There are 13 residues in the CDR3. Here the CDR3 reads CASSPRGGYGYTF. CDR3 coding DNA: TGTGCCAGCTCACCAAGGGGCGGCTATGGCTACACCTTC. Based on the CDR3 plus reference TRBV18 and TRBJ1-2, the full variable domain is NAGVMQNPRHLVRRRGQEARLRCSPMKGHSHVYWYRQLPEEGLKFMVYLQKENIIDESGMPKERFSAEFPKEGPSILRIQQVVRGDSAAYFCASSPRGGYGYTFGSGTRLTVV.

The chain links TRBV7-2 to TRBJ2-1, with D hard to call. The CDR3 loop spans 16 amino acids. V was pared by 0 bases and J by 2 bases, with 11 bases between. Germline CDR1 is SGHTA and CDR2 is FQGNSA. The CDR3 DNA is TGTGCCAGCAGCTTAGCCCAACTAAGAACCTACAATGAGCAGTTCTTC. It yields the protein CASSLAQLRTYNEQFF. Based on the CDR3 plus reference TRBV7-2 and TRBJ2-1, the full variable domain is GAGVSQSPSNKVTEKGKDVELRCDPISGHTALYWYRQSLGQGLEFLIYFQGNSAPDKSGLPSDRFSAERTGGSVSTLTIQRTQQEDSAVYLCASSLAQLRTYNEQFFGPGTRLTVL.

The J gene is TRBJ2-7, the V gene TRBV3-1 (or the pseudogene TRBV3-2); tentative D call: TRBD2 (5 bases). The CDR3 length is 15 residues. Germline assignment: CDR1 LGHDT and CDR2 YNNKEL (reference sequence). Trimming left V 0 bases short and J 5 bases short, with 14 bases between. The DNA of the CDR3 is TGTGCCAGCAGCCAAGATGGAAGGACTTCCAACGAGCAGTACTTC. This translates into CASSQDGRTSNEQYF.